This T cell receptor (beta chain) was sequenced for a study of shared clonotypes between healthy human individuals (dated by TCRdb to the early 2020s). The study in broad terms: The cohort included three men and two women between 18 and 49 years of age. The study deeply sequenced blood TCR repertoires of five healthy adults to estimate repertoire size and the extent of clonotype sharing between individuals. To increase sequencing depth and limit assay-specific biases, different laboratories used diverse techniques to prepare libraries and sequence TCR repertoires. Between about 0.94 and 8.9 billion PBMCs per donor were obtained by leukapheresis. For each donor, three plates each were used for CD4 naive and CD4 memory, two plates were used for CD8 naive, and one plate was used for CD8 memory.

The donors were healthy, HIV-negative adults who had no recently reported acute infections or vaccinations. All donors were Caucasian adults living in Nashville, Tennessee, USA. CD4+ T cells were enriched by magnetic negative selection, after which naive cells were positively selected on CD45RA and the negative fraction was taken as the memory subset. Blood was obtained by leukapheresis, after which PBMCs were separated by Ficoll-Histopaque density gradient centrifugation and cryopreserved in liquid nitrogen vapor phase. Analytical flow cytometry was used to check the purity and quantity of every magnetically sorted T cell population. Genomic DNA was isolated from every sorted fraction and measured by UV absorbance on a Nanodrop 2000c. A remark on this clone: Its antigen is still unknown. No qualities accompany the bases; no much larger clone lies one base away.

Using the deep immunoSEQ assay, TCR CDR3 regions were amplified from genomic DNA by multiplex PCR. Extracted genomic DNA from each cell subset was spread evenly across all wells of several immunoSEQ 96-well plates, with each plate serving as a replicate. For sorted subsets, about 200 ng genomic DNA, equal to 25,000 to 35,000 T cell genomes, was loaded into each replicate PCR. Purified libraries were measured with a Qubit 3.0 fluorometer, size-checked on a Bioanalyzer 2100, and measured again with the KAPA Library Quantification kit. A separate single-read 150-cycle Illumina NextSeq 550 flow cell was used to sequence each immunoSEQ 96-well plate. Under the source paper's analysis protocol: Because the immunoSEQ output held only junctional sequences and lacked quality scores, the filtering could not match the filtering applied to full-length reads. Sequences were annotated with PyIR, a Python wrapper for IgBLAST v1.9, using IMGT germline references to assign V/J genes and CDR3. Reads were removed for weak V/J assignments (E-value above 1e-6), missing CDR3, stop codons, out-of-frame junctions, or ambiguous translated residues. V3J clonotypes were defined as sequences sharing the same inferred V gene, J gene, and CDR3 amino acid sequence. The percentage overlap between two repertoires was calculated by dividing the number of shared unique clonotypes by the size of the smaller repertoire. RTK rarefaction, the Chao1 estimator, and Recon v2.1 estimates of unobserved clonotypes were used to assess repertoire richness. Generation probabilities were computed with OLGA for all TCRbeta clonotypes obtained by the gDNA method from several donors. TCRdb carries this immuneACCESS record with in-frame sequences only. Its versions omit some clonotypes, under half of them owing to an unresolved V gene in the studies checked, with the rest unexplained. V, J and clone size derive from that table, while D and trimming were established from the DNA sequence. This sample gives 2,100,000 or so clones in total; approximately 95% of them show up just once. In total, the top ten clones hold around 0.13% of the sample.

The germline V gene provides CDR1 SGHRS and CDR2 YFSETQ. Counted from cysteine to phenylalanine, this CDR3 has 13 amino acids. The read is trimmed to its CDR3 DNA, 39 bases read in frame from base 1. Cut back by 4 bases and 0 bases, the V and J ends lie 7 bases apart. Findings and caveats that apply to the study as a whole: Even with the large sequencing depth, rarefaction of the sorted-subset datasets indicated that sequencing was incomplete. Clonotypes shared by all four sorted-subset donors showed higher generation probabilities than non-shared clonotypes. Pairwise subsampling led to the expectation that sequencing depth would affect the degree of clonotype sharing among donors. Because the study included only a small number of donors, the genetic and exposure-history diversity represented was limited. Naive subsets generally had larger estimated clonotype richness than memory subsets. Only blood was sampled, and tissue TCR repertoires likely differ from those in blood. When a few donors were compared, the shared fraction of clonotypes was around 5% for naive CD4, around 3.5% for naive CD8, 2% to 2.5% for memory CD4, and 0.35% to 0.4% for memory CD8.

Input material: naive CD4+ T cells sorted from blood. Explained via the paper, the cell subset or site label denotes: CD45RA+ positively selected. This receptor was identified in a man aged 18 to 29 in good health. The sequence is built from TRBV5-1 and TRBJ1-1, with the D segment identity uncertain. The DNA reads TGCGCCAGCAGCGGACGAATGAACACTGAAGCTTTCTTT. Its translation is CASSGRMNTEAFF.